The 14 T cell receptor beta chains in this list originate from one sample, sequenced in a study of T cell changes during pregnancy in multiple sclerosis. Repertoires were generated with immunoSEQ multiplex PCR, while TCRdb's copy carries only in-frame clones and drops some. The sample yields around 61,000 clones, approximately 90% seen once. The sequencing here drew on peripheral blood, taken in the third trimester of pregnancy. These receptors were obtained from a female donor in good health, enrolled as a control in a pregnancy study.

This chain links TRBV6-5 with TRBJ2-3, with TRBD2 matching 8 bases. V gave up 6 bases and J gave up 2 bases; unmatched junction bases: 4. This CDR3 region has 14 residues. The germline CDR1 and CDR2 sequences are MNHEY and SVGAGI. CDR3 coding DNA: TGTGCCAGCAGCTCGGGACTAGACACAGATACGCAGTATTTT. Translation gives CASSSGLDTDTQYF.

The CDR3 here is CASSFEGQGAETQYF. CDR3 coding DNA: TGTGCCAGCAGCTTCGAGGGACAGGGGGCGGAGACCCAGTACTTC. The gene calls are TRBV7-2 and TRBJ2-5; 12 bases fit TRBD1. The CDR3 spans 15 residues. J lost 5 bases, V lost 3 bases, and 4 bases had no gene match. Per the germline V gene, CDR1 is SGHTA and CDR2 is FQGNSA. The whole variable domain, filled in from reference TRBV7-2 and TRBJ2-5, reads GAGVSQSPSNKVTEKGKDVELRCDPISGHTALYWYRQSLGQGLEFLIYFQGNSAPDKSGLPSDRFSAERTGGSVSTLTIQRTQQEDSAVYLCASSFEGQGAETQYFGPGTRLLVL.

Note on this clone: One junction end disagrees with the germline gene, perhaps due to a read error. V is TRBV7-7 and J is TRBJ2-7, with 8 bases matching TRBD1. CDR3 length: 14 residues. CDR1 and CDR2 (germline): SSHAT, FNYEAQ (reference sequence). The CDR3 loop is CASSFQEDRDEQYF. DNA for the CDR3: TGTGCTAGCAGCTTCCAAGAGGACAGGGACGAGCAGTACTTC.

The CDR3 DNA reads as TGTGCCAGTAGTCCGAGTGGCGGGGGGCCGAACACCGGGGAGCTGTTTTTT. This translates into CASSPSGGGPNTGELFF. The chain is built from TRBV19 and TRBJ2-2, with 8 bases matching TRBD2. This CDR3 contains 17 residues. Germline lookup yields CDR1 LNHDA and CDR2 SQIVND (reference sequence). V gave up 5 bases and J gave up 0 bases; unmatched junction bases: 8.

The chain has TRBV27 and TRBJ2-3, with 9 bases fitting TRBD2. Germline V gene sequence: CDR1 MNHEY, CDR2 SMNVEV (reference sequence). Trimming cost V 4 bases and J 0 bases; bases outside gene matches: 5. This CDR3 is 16 amino acids long. The CDR3 DNA follows: TGTGCCAGCAGTTCCGCGGGGGGGACTAGCACAGATACGCAGTATTTT. Amino acids: CASSSAGGTSTDTQYF.

This chain links TRBV7-8 with TRBJ2-7; 9 nucleotides align to TRBD1. The CDR3 loop spans 17 amino acids. With V trimmed by 5 bases and J by 7 bases, 18 bases remained unmatched. Germline V gives CDR1 SGHVS, CDR2 FQNEAQ. The CDR3 sequence: CASSAPTPGTGRWEQYF. The CDR3 coding sequence is TGTGCCAGCAGCGCTCCTACCCCGGGGACAGGGCGCTGGGAGCAGTACTTC.

The chain links TRBV14 to TRBJ1-2, with D perhaps TRBD1 (5 bases). CDR1 and CDR2 from the germline V gene are SGHDN and FVKESK. Trimming shortened V by 4 bases and J by 4 bases, and 13 bases separated the two germline ends. CDR3 size: 14 residues. Here the CDR3 DNA reads TGTGCCAGCAGCCGAGCAGACAGACTCTATGGCTACACCTTC. Encoded protein: CASSRADRLYGYTF.

This chain joins TRBV5-1 and TRBJ1-6, with D possibly being TRBD1 (5 bases). V dropped 4 bases and J dropped 3 bases, with 14 bases sitting between them. The germline V gene has CDR1 SGHRS and CDR2 YFSETQ. The CDR3 spans 16 residues. CDR3 region: CASSGGGNLYNSPLHF. DNA for the CDR3: TGCGCCAGCAGCGGGGGGGGGAATCTCTATAATTCACCCCTCCACTTT.

The chain combines TRBV2 with TRBJ1-2, with 7 positions matching TRBD1. V dropped 4 bases and J dropped 4; count of bases not matched to a gene: 6. Germline loops: CDR1 SNHLY, CDR2 FYNNEI. CDR3 size: 14 residues. The CDR3 DNA follows: TGTGCCAGCAGTGCGAGACAGGGCCCCTATGGCTACACCTTC. Translating gives CASSARQGPYGYTF. The full variable domain, with the rest looked up from reference TRBV2 and TRBJ1-2, is EPEVTQTPSHQVTQMGQEVILRCVPISNHLYFYWYRQILGQKVEFLVSFYNNEISEKSEIFDDQFSVERPDGSNFTLKIRSTKLEDSAMYFCASSARQGPYGYTFGSGTRLTVV.

This clone was detected only a few times. The J gene is TRBJ2-7, the V gene TRBV5-3; tentatively, D is TRBD1 (5 bases). TRBV5-3 belongs to the ORF category, with a function that is uncertain. V gave up 2 bases and J gave up 4 bases, with 10 bases separating them. The CDR3 is made up of 13 amino acids. In DNA, the CDR3 is TGTGCCAGAAGCTTCCCAAGGGGTTACGAGCAGTACTTC. This gives the protein CARSFPRGYEQYF.

The rearrangement links TRBV11-3 to TRBJ2-3, with TRBD2 matching 10 bases. Germline assignment: CDR1 SGHNT and CDR2 YENEEA. The length of the CDR3 is 16 residues. V dropped 1 base and J dropped 3; count of bases not matched to a gene: 4. In nucleotides, the CDR3 is TGTGCCAGCAGCTTAGGGGCTAGCGGGGGAACAGATACGCAGTATTTT. This translates into CASSLGASGGTDTQYF.

The chain couples TRBV2 to TRBJ1-6; no clear D. CDR1 is SNHLY and CDR2 is FYNNEI in the germline V gene. V lost 8 bases and J 3 bases, leaving 11 bases between the germline ends. The CDR3 totals 14 residues. For the CDR3, the DNA is TGTGCCAGCCTTAAGACGGGCTATAATTCACCCCTCCACTTT. The encoded protein is CASLKTGYNSPLHF.

J is TRBJ2-7 and V is TRBV18; 7 bases map to TRBD1. The CDR3 extends over 14 amino acids. Trimming removed 4 bases from V and 3 bases from J; junction bases left unmatched: 6. The germline V gene encodes CDR1 KGHSH and CDR2 LQKENI. For the CDR3, the DNA is TGTGCCAGCTCACGTCTGGGACAGCTCTACGAGCAGTACTTC. It translates to CASSRLGQLYEQYF.

The genes are TRBV19 and TRBJ1-3; D is uncertain. Germline CDR1 reads LNHDA; CDR2 reads SQIVND (reference sequence). The V gene lost 6 bases and the J gene lost 0 bases, with 12 bases spanning the gap. This CDR3 is 15 amino acids long. The CDR3 region is CASSRQRVSGNTIYF. CDR3 sequence (DNA): TGTGCCAGTAGCCGGCAGAGGGTCTCTGGAAACACCATATATTTT. Full variable domain (remainder filled in from reference TRBV19 and TRBJ1-3): DGGITQSPKYLFRKEGQNVTLSCEQNLNHDAMYWYRQDPGQGLRLIYYSQIVNDFQKGDIAEGYSVSREKKESFPLTVTSAQKNPTAFYLCASSRQRVSGNTIYFGEGSWLTVV.